This T cell receptor (beta chain) is from a study of CD8 T cells in ankylosing spondylitis. Whole-study findings and limits: One TCR beta motif, made up of eight highly homologous variants, appeared characteristic of ankylosing spondylitis blood.

Trimming left V 6 bases short and J 3 bases short, with 11 bases between. CDR3 length: 13 amino acids. The germline gives CDR1 MNHEY, CDR2 SVGEGT. As regards this clonotype: What it binds is not known.

TCRdb recomputed calls from the 5' RACE reads with MiXCR, one row per CDR3 protein. The sample comprises 470,000 or so distinct CDR3 sequences, roughly 26% of which are singletons, and roughly 0.8% rests with the top ten. The sample comprised blood, either unsorted or a sorted T cell fraction (not recorded which). The chain has TRBV6-2 or TRBV6-3 and TRBJ1-1; possibly TRBD1 for D (5 bases). The sequence was obtained from a male donor with ankylosing spondylitis. CDR3: CASRGLSDTEAFF. The CDR3 nucleotides read TGTGCCAGCAGGGGGCTTTCGGACACTGAAGCTTTCTTT.